Listed below are T cell receptor beta chains from one sample, sequenced in a study of CD8 T cells in Susac syndrome. Each CDR3 protein gets one entry after TCRdb re-called the immunoSEQ multiplex PCR reads with MiXCR. The repertoire has over 100,000 distinct CDR3 sequences, over 90% of them found once; the top ten carry 0.14%. Material: CD4+ T cells from PBMCs. Receptors originate from a human donor in good health. Each CDR3 is given with its conserved first and last residue. A D gene is named only where the DNA matches it firmly. Clone size, where shown, is once, few, many, or a class for clones that have expanded.

J gene	D gene	clone size	V gene	CDR3 protein	CDR3 DNA
TRBJ1-5	.	.	TRBV28	CASSTTGVSNQPQHF	TGTGCCAGCAGTACCACTGGGGTTAGCAATCAGCCCCAGCATTTT
TRBJ1-5	TRBD1	.	TRBV12-3/TRBV12-4	CASSRDRAYQPQHF	TGTGCCAGCAGCCGGGACAGGGCCTATCAGCCCCAGCATTTT
TRBJ1-4	.	.	TRBV12-3/TRBV12-4	CASSWRNNEKLFF	TGTGCCAGCAGTTGGCGGAATAATGAAAAACTGTTTTTT
TRBJ1-1	.	.	TRBV6-2/TRBV6-3	CASRSHRVQSEAFF	TGTGCCAGCAGGTCACACAGGGTTCAATCCGAAGCTTTCTTT
TRBJ1-1	TRBD1	.	TRBV19	CASIKGDRDSMNTEAFF	TGTGCCAGTATAAAGGGGGACAGGGATTCCATGAACACTGAAGCTTTCTTT
TRBJ1-1	.	.	TRBV11-2	CASSLVVQNTEAFF	TGTGCCAGCAGCTTAGTGGTACAGAACACTGAAGCTTTCTTT
TRBJ2-5	TRBD2	.	TRBV7-3	CASSPAGTSGPQETQYF	TGTGCCAGCAGCCCCGCCGGGACTAGCGGCCCACAAGAGACCCAGTACTTC
TRBJ2-1	.	.	TRBV4-3	CASSPNQNEQFF	TGCGCCAGCAGCCCGAATCAAAATGAGCAGTTCTTC
TRBJ1-1	.	.	TRBV2	CATFRSPEAFF	TGTGCCACCTTCAGATCCCCTGAAGCTTTCTTT
TRBJ2-2	.	.	TRBV5-1	CASSASGVNTGELFF	TGCGCCAGCAGCGCGTCCGGGGTGAACACCGGGGAGCTGTTTTTT
TRBJ2-2	.	.	TRBV3-1	CASSQDSGPGELFF	TGTGCCAGCAGCCAAGATTCCGGGCCCGGGGAGCTGTTTTTT
TRBJ2-3	TRBD2	.	TRBV10-3	CAISLAGEDTQYF	TGTGCCATCAGTCTTGCGGGAGAGGATACGCAGTATTTT
TRBJ1-5	TRBD1	.	TRBV10-3	CAIRGTGGDQPQHF	TGTGCCATCAGGGGGACAGGGGGCGATCAGCCCCAGCATTTT
TRBJ2-3	.	.	TRBV5-1	CASSSGAASTDTQYF	TGCGCCAGCAGCTCTGGAGCGGCTAGCACAGATACGCAGTATTTT
TRBJ1-4	.	.	TRBV27	CASSPGPTGTNEKLFF	TGTGCCAGCAGTCCGGGCCCCACGGGGACTAATGAAAAACTGTTTTTT
TRBJ2-1	TRBD2	.	TRBV20-1	CSARVASGGPDNEQFF	TGCAGTGCTAGAGTAGCTAGCGGGGGGCCTGACAATGAGCAGTTCTTC
TRBJ2-3	TRBD2	.	TRBV5-1	CASSSPGGGDTQYF	TGCGCCAGCAGCTCCCCGGGGGGTGGAGATACGCAGTATTTT
TRBJ1-3	.	.	TRBV3-1	CASSLTGGRTGNTIYF	TGTGCCAGCAGCCTGACGGGGGGCAGGACTGGAAACACCATATATTTT
TRBJ2-1	.	.	TRBV3-1	CASSRADGGQYNEQFF	TGTGCCAGCAGCCGCGCCGATGGGGGGCAGTACAATGAGCAGTTCTTC
TRBJ2-5	.	.	TRBV9	CASSAEGLRETQYF	TGTGCCAGCAGCGCCGAAGGATTGAGGGAGACCCAGTACTTC
TRBJ2-3	.	.	TRBV6-2/TRBV6-3	CASTAGLHSTDTQYF	TGTGCCAGCACCGCGGGCCTTCATAGCACAGATACGCAGTATTTT
TRBJ2-7	.	.	TRBV7-9	CASSPPYGVQEQYF	TGTGCCAGCAGCCCCCCCTACGGAGTACAGGAGCAGTACTTC
TRBJ2-1	.	.	TRBV20-1	CSAQKWDEQFF	TGCAGTGCTCAGAAATGGGATGAGCAGTTCTTC
TRBJ1-2	TRBD1	.	TRBV7-9	CASTTAGTGSSYGYTF	TGTGCCAGCACCACCGCCGGGACAGGGAGTAGCTATGGCTACACCTTC
TRBJ2-7	.	once	TRBV3-1	CASRDGTSEYF	TGTGCCAGCAGAGACGGGACCTCAGAGTACTTC
TRBJ2-5	TRBD1	.	TRBV7-6	CASSRTGAGETQYF	TGTGCCAGCAGCAGGACAGGGGCTGGGGAGACCCAGTACTTC
TRBJ2-2	.	.	TRBV3-1	CASSQILVNTGELFF	TGTGCCAGCAGCCAAATACTGGTGAACACCGGGGAGCTGTTTTTT
TRBJ2-5	.	.	TRBV7-9	CASSLARAGFQETQYF	TGTGCCAGCAGCTTAGCGAGGGCCGGATTCCAAGAGACCCAGTACTTC
TRBJ2-2	.	.	TRBV20-1	CSARLRTANTGELFF	TGCAGTGCTAGGCTGCGGACCGCAAACACCGGGGAGCTGTTTTTT
TRBJ2-1	.	.	TRBV29-1	CSVELPTRNEQFF	TGCAGCGTTGAGCTACCGACGAGAAATGAGCAGTTCTTC
TRBJ2-7	TRBD1	.	TRBV4-2	CASRAGGQGKDEQYF	TGTGCCAGCAGGGCTGGCGGACAGGGGAAAGACGAGCAGTACTTC
TRBJ2-3	.	.	TRBV20-1	CSARAQGSTDTQYF	TGCAGTGCTAGAGCCCAGGGCAGCACAGATACGCAGTATTTT
TRBJ1-6	.	.	TRBV9	CASSGAGSSSYNSPLHF	TGTGCCAGCAGCGGCGCAGGCAGCAGCTCCTATAATTCACCCCTCCACTTT
TRBJ1-5	.	.	TRBV20-1	CSAWAIGGPQHF	TGCAGTGCTTGGGCCATAGGGGGGCCCCAGCATTTT